The 4 T cell receptor beta chains in this list originate from one sample, sequenced in a study of cytomegalovirus exposure and HLA in healthy donors. With 60 Vbeta and 13 Jbeta primers, the PCR was carried out. The repertoire was sequenced with immunoSEQ multiplex PCR; TCRdb's copy has only in-frame clones and lacks some. Among around 100,000 clones, almost 85% were seen once, and the ten largest hold approximately 5.6%. The sample was PBMCs. These receptors were obtained from a woman between 18 and 29 years old in good health and CMV-seropositive.

Note on this clone: Sequence at one end of the junction differs from germline and may be a read error. This sequence joins TRBV5-1 and TRBJ1-1; the D gene is possibly TRBD1 (6 bases). Germline V lookup: CDR1 SGHRS, CDR2 YFSETQ. The CDR3 totals 17 residues. The CDR3 DNA follows: TGCGTCAGCAGCCGCGCCACAGGGTGGTTTACGGACACTGAAGCTTTCTTT. Protein sequence: CVSSRATGWFTDTEAFF.

On this clone itself: The germline gene is not matched at one end of the junction; a read error may be the cause. The rearrangement links TRBV7-6 to TRBJ2-3; 7 nucleotides align to TRBD1. CDR3 length equals 12 residues. Germline values: CDR1 SGHVS, CDR2 FNYEAQ. The CDR3 sequence is CASSLGTATQYF. CDR3 sequence (DNA): TGTGCCAGCAGCCTAGGGACAGCTACGCAGTATTTT.

This clone was found once. The chain couples TRBV14 to TRBJ2-1; no clear D gene. V lost 1 base and J lost 9, with 10 bases in between. Germline CDR1 SGHDN, CDR2 FVKESK. The CDR3 totals 13 residues. This CDR3 is CASSQVSRVEQFF. The CDR3 nucleotides read TGTGCCAGCAGCCAAGTTTCGCGTGTTGAGCAGTTCTTC.

Note on this clone: At one boundary the junction diverges from the germline segment, which might be a read error. The CDR3 DNA reads as TGTGCCAGCAGTTACTCGAAGGTCGGACAGGCCTACAAGCAGTACTTC. This encodes CASSYSKVGQAYKQYF. The chain uses TRBV6-5 and TRBJ2-7, with 7 bases identical to TRBD1. From germline, CDR1 is MNHEY and CDR2 SVGAGI. The CDR3 totals 16 residues.